This T cell receptor beta chain was captured in a study of PD-L1 blockade in urothelial cancer. Study at large: Atezolizumab at 1,200 mg intravenously every 3 weeks was started by patients in 2014. Between 0 and 3 chemotherapy regimens preceded treatment for each patient. Study-level findings and limits: Improved survival was predicted by pretreatment blood TCR clonality below the median.

The time point: pretreatment peripheral blood. Sample numbers ranged from 1 to 8 per patient, encompassing pretreatment and on-treatment collections. The CDR3 length is 17 residues. Germline CDR1 and CDR2: LGHNA and YNFKEQ. Trimming removed 0 bases from V and 1 base from J; junction bases left unmatched: 8. For this clone: Its antigen is currently unknown.

TCRdb keeps only in-frame clones here, not all; method: immunoSEQ multiplex PCR. The table lists tens of thousands of clones, approximately 81% of them singletons. Sequences were derived from PBMCs, sampled around atezolizumab (anti-PD-L1) treatment. The clonotype originates from a man aged 65 to 85 with urothelial cancer. This rearrangement joins TRBV4-2 to TRBJ1-2; 7 bases are shared with TRBD1. CDR3 loop: CASSQDTGAYFNYGYTF. CDR3 DNA sequence: TGTGCCAGCAGCCAAGATACAGGGGCCTATTTTAACTATGGCTACACCTTC.